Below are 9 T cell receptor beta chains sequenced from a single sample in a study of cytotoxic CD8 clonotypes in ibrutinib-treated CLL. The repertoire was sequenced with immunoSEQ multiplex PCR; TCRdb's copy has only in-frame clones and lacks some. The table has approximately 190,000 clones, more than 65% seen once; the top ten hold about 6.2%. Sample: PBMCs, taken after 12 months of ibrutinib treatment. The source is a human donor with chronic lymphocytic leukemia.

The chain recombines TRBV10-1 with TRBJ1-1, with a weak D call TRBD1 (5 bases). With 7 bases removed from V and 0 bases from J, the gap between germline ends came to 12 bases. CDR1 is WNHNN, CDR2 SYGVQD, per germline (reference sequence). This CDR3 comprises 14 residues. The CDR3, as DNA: TGCGCCAGCAAACCGGAGGGGATGAACACTGAAGCTTTCTTT. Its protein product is CASKPEGMNTEAFF.

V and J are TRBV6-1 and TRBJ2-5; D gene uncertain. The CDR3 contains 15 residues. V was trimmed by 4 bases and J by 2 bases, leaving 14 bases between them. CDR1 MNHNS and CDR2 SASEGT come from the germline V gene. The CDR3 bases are TGTGCCAGCAGTGCTGGCGTAGGTACTCAAGAGACCCAGTACTTC. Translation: CASSAGVGTQETQYF.

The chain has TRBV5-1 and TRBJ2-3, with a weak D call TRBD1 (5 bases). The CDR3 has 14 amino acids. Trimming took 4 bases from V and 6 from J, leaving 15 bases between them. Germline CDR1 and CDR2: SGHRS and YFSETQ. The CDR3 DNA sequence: TGCGCCAGCAGCGCCAGGGTCCTGGCCGATACGCAGTATTTT. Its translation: CASSARVLADTQYF. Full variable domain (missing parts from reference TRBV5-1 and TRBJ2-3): KAGVTQTPRYLIKTRGQQVTLSCSPISGHRSVSWYQQTPGQGLQFLFEYFSETQRNKGNFPGRFSGRQFSNSRSEMNVSTLELGDSALYLCASSARVLADTQYFGPGTRLTVL.

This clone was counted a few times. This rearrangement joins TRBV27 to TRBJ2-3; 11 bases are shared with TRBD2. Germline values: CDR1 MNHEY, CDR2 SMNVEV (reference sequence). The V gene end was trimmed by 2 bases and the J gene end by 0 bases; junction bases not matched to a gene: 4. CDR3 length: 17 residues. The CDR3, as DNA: TGTGCCAGCAGTTTAGGTCTAGCGGGAGGAAGCACAGATACGCAGTATTTT. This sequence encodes CASSLGLAGGSTDTQYF.

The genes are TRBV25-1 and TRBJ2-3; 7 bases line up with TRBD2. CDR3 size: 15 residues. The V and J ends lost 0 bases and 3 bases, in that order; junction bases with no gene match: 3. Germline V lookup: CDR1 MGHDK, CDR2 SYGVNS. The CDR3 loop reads CASSEYGGETDTQYF. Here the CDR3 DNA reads TGTGCCAGCAGTGAATATGGGGGGGAAACAGATACGCAGTATTTT.

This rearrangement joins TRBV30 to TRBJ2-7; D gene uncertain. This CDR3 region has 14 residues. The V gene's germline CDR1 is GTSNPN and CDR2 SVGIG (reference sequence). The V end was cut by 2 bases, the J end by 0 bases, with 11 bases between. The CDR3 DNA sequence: TGTGCCTGGAGTTTCCGGGCGGCCTCCTACGAGCAGTACTTC. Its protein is CAWSFRAASYEQYF.

The CDR3 loop reads CASSPLNFGGTEAFF. The CDR3 nucleotides read TGTGCCAGCAGCCCGCTCAATTTCGGGGGCACTGAAGCTTTCTTT. V is TRBV7-2 and J is TRBJ1-1, with D perhaps TRBD1 (5 bases). V was shortened by 5 bases and J by 4 bases, with 17 bases between the two germline ends. This CDR3 contains 15 residues. Germline values: CDR1 SGHTA, CDR2 FQGNSA.

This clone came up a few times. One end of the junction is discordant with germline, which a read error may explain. In nucleotides, the CDR3 is TGTGCTAGCAGCTTGACTAGCGGAACAGATACGCAGTATTTT. Its translation: CASSLTSGTDTQYF. The rearrangement links TRBV7-7 to TRBJ2-3; the match to TRBD2 covers 9 bases. This CDR3 contains 14 residues. Germline CDR1 is SSHAT and CDR2 is FNYEAQ (reference sequence).

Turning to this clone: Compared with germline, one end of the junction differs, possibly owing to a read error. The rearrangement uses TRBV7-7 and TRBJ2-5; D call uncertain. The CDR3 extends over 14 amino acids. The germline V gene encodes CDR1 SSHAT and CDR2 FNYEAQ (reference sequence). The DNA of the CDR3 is TGTGCTAGCAGCTTAGCTAAGGAGCTTGGGACCCAGTACTTC. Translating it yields CASSLAKELGTQYF.